This T cell receptor (beta chain) was recorded in a study of blood T cell repertoires in COVID-19. For the study at large: T cells, B-cell-depleted T cells, or PBMCs supplied cDNA or gDNA.

Produced via immunoSEQ multiplex PCR; TCRdb's table is partial and in-frame only. The sample consists of about 51,000 clones, approximately 88% of them appearing once. The J segment lost 6 bases and the V segment lost 8 bases, leaving 11 bases of the junction unmatched. This CDR3 spans 15 amino acids. Germline V gene data show CDR1 as MNHEY and CDR2 as SVGAGI. The sample was peripheral blood. The sequence was obtained from a man between 50 and 59 years old with active COVID-19. The chain joins TRBV6-5 to TRBJ2-1, with 9 nucleotides matching TRBD1. The chain's CDR3 is CASQDRDRAANEQFF. Written as DNA, the CDR3 is TGTGCCAGCCAGGACCGGGACAGGGCTGCCAATGAGCAGTTCTTC.